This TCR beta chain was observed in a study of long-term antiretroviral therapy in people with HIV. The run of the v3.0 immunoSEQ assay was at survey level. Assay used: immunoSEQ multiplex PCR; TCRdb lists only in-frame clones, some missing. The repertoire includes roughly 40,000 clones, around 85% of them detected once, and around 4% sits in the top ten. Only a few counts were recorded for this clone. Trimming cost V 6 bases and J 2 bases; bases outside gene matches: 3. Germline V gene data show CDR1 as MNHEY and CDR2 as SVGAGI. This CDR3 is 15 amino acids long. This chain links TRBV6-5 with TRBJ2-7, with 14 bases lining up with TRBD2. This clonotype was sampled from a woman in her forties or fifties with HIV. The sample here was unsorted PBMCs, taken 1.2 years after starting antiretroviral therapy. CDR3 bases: TGTGCCAGCAGGGCGGGACTAGCGGGGGCCTACGAGCAGTACTTC. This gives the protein CASRAGLAGAYEQYF.